This T cell receptor (beta chain) was sequenced in a study of blood T cell repertoires in COVID-19. Assay: immunoSEQ multiplex PCR; the TCRdb copy retains only in-frame clones and omits some. The sample carries 190,000 or so clones, roughly 89% recorded once. V was cut by 4 bases and J by 6 bases, with 10 bases left in between. There are 13 residues in the CDR3. Per the germline V gene, CDR1 is MGHRA and CDR2 is YSYEKL. Source material: peripheral blood. The V and J genes are TRBV4-1 and TRBJ2-1; the D is unclear. This sequence originates from a young woman who had recovered from COVID-19. The CDR3 protein is CASSPRISNEQFF. In DNA form, the CDR3 reads TGCGCCAGCAGCCCGCGGATCTCCAATGAGCAGTTCTTC.